This T cell receptor (beta chain) was observed in a study of blood T cells in healthy people across ages. CDR3 size: 17 residues. Then a second PCR, running roughly 7 to 11 cycles, was carried out with a sample-barcoded 5' primer and a J-beta primer mix. TCRdb reprocessed the 5' RACE reads with MiXCR, giving one entry per CDR3 protein. The table has roughly 650,000 distinct CDR3 sequences, 32% seen once; the top ten hold 15% to 19%. About this clonotype itself: The antigen remains undetermined.

Whole-study findings and limits: Relative to aged donors, long-lived donors carried more naive CD4+ cells and displayed higher diversity. TCR beta diversity, measured per million T cells, fell in a roughly linear way with age.

This receptor was identified in a woman at least 80 years old in good health. The specimen was blood. The chain joins TRBV21-1 to TRBJ1-5. TRBV21-1 is annotated as a pseudogene. The CDR3: CASSKNRRRKSNQPQHF. The CDR3 bases are TGTGCCAGCAGCAAAAACCGGCGTCGTAAAAGCAATCAGCCCCAGCATTTT.